The 17 T cell receptor beta chains given below trace back to one sample, sequenced in a study of Tregs in tolerant kidney transplant recipients. The assay was immunoSEQ multiplex PCR, and TCRdb's table has in-frame clones only and misses some. The table gives roughly 53,000 clones; the top ten clones make up about 0.83% of it. The specimen was CD4+ T cells from blood, collected before the transplant. The receptors derive from a human donor who received a combined kidney and bone marrow transplant.

Concerning this clone itself: The read ends 3 residues before the CDR3 terminus; that terminus is restored from the germline J gene. V and J are TRBV2 and TRBJ2-1, with 14 positions matching TRBD2. The V and J ends lost 7 bases and 0 bases, in that order; junction bases with no gene match: 2. The CDR3 is 16 amino acids. Germline V gene data show CDR1 as SNHLY and CDR2 as FYNNEI. The DNA read from the CDR3 is TGTGCCAGCAAAGGGACTAGCGGGAGCTCCTACAATGAG. Protein sequence: CASKGTSGSSYNE. The complete CDR3 protein is CASKGTSGSSYNEQFF.

About this clone: The read is 3 residues too short to cover the CDR3 end, so that end is filled in from the germline J gene. The chain carries TRBV6-2 or TRBV6-3 and TRBJ2-1; 10 bases line up with TRBD2. The germline V gene has CDR1 MNHEY and CDR2 SVGEGT. Trimming at V came to 5 bases and at J to 9 bases, leaving 10 bases not matched to a gene. This CDR3 is built from 15 residues. Partial CDR3 DNA: TGTGCCAGCAGTAAAGGACTAGCGGAGACTTTTGAG. Translation: CASSKGLAETFE. The full CDR3 reads CASSKGLAETFEQFF.

On this clone itself: The CDR3 goes on 3 residues after the read ends, and that part is filled in from the germline J gene. The chain combines TRBV30 with TRBJ2-3; D gene ambiguous. V was pared by 0 bases and J by 4 bases, with 8 bases between. CDR1 GTSNPN and CDR2 SVGIG come from the germline V gene (reference sequence). There are 13 residues in the CDR3. CDR3 sequence reads: CAWSVYFADTQYF. CDR3 DNA, as far as it was read: TGTGCCTGGAGTGTATATTTTGCAGATACG.

Remarks on this clone: The read gets to within 3 residues of the CDR3 end, and the germline J gene fills in the rest. The chain carries TRBV7-2 and TRBJ1-5; 7 bases are shared with TRBD1. This CDR3 region has 14 residues. Trimming cost V 6 bases and J 6 bases; bases outside gene matches: 8. CDR1 is SGHTA, CDR2 FQGNSA, per germline. The CDR3 sequence: CASSRPGGGQPQHF. The sequenced CDR3 bases are TGTGCCAGCAGTCGCCCAGGGGGTGGTCAGCCC. Complete variable domain (other parts from reference TRBV7-2 and TRBJ1-5): GAGVSQSPSNKVTEKGKDVELRCDPISGHTALYWYRQSLGQGLEFLIYFQGNSAPDKSGLPSDRFSAERTGGSVSTLTIQRTQQEDSAVYLCASSRPGGGQPQHFGDGTRLSIL.

Of note for this clone: With the read ending 3 residues before the CDR3 end, the germline J gene is used to fill in that end. The V and J genes are TRBV6-2 or TRBV6-3 and TRBJ1-1; 7 bases fit TRBD1. CDR1 and CDR2 (germline): MNHEY, SVGEGT. This CDR3 comprises 16 residues. V was pared by 8 bases and J by 6 bases, with 18 bases of the junction left unmatched. CDR3: CASSPHNTGAISEAFF. The CDR3 bases that were read are TGTGCCAGCTCCCCTCACAATACAGGGGCAATTTCTGAA.

Details on this clone: The read terminates 3 residues before the CDR3 end, so the remaining end is supplied by the germline J gene. The chain employs TRBV5-1 and TRBJ1-4, with 9 positions matching TRBD1. Germline CDR1 and CDR2: SGHRS and YFSETQ. The CDR3 is made up of 14 amino acids. The J segment lost 6 bases and the V segment lost 4 bases, leaving 4 bases of the junction unmatched. The CDR3 protein is CASSKGQGDEKLFF. CDR3 DNA, as far as it was read: TGCGCCAGCAGCAAGGGACAGGGAGATGAAAAA. Using reference TRBV5-1 and TRBJ1-4 for the parts outside the CDR3, the full variable domain is KAGVTQTPRYLIKTRGQQVTLSCSPISGHRSVSWYQQTPGQGLQFLFEYFSETQRNKGNFPGRFSGRQFSNSRSEMNVSTLELGDSALYLCASSKGQGDEKLFFGSGTQLSVL.

The part of the CDR3 DNA that was read is TGTGCCAGCAGCCTACCGGACAGGGCTAACAATGAG. It codes for CASSLPDRANNE. The CDR3 in its entirety is CASSLPDRANNEQFF. The chain combines TRBV7-9 with TRBJ2-1, with 8 nucleotides matching TRBD1. The sequence runs out 3 residues before the end of the CDR3; the remainder is reconstructed from the germline J gene. The CDR3 covers 15 residues. The V and J ends lost 5 bases and 5 bases, in that order; junction bases with no gene match: 8. CDR1 is SEHNR and CDR2 is FQNEAQ in the germline V gene (reference sequence).

About this clone: The CDR3 extends 3 residues past the end of the read, so its final part is completed from the germline J gene. V is TRBV23-1 and J is TRBJ1-2, with 7 bases fitting TRBD1. TRBV23-1 is given ORF status, its function remaining uncertain. The CDR3 runs to 14 residues. V lost 3 bases and J lost 5; bases outside the gene matches: 6. CDR3 DNA (partial): TGCGCCAGCAGTCAGTGGGCAGGGGGATATGGC. Translated: CASSQWAGGYG. The whole CDR3 sequence reads CASSQWAGGYGYTF.

A note on this clone: The CDR3 end is not reached by the read, which stops 3 residues before it; the germline J gene fills it in. The chain is built from TRBV20-1 and TRBJ2-7; TRBD1 matches 7 bases. CDR3 length equals 14 residues. In germline, CDR1 is DFQATT, CDR2 SNEGSKA (reference sequence). The V segment lost 5 bases and the J segment 5 bases; nucleotides outside the gene matches: 12. CDR3 loop: CSAQMGQSRHEQYF. CDR3 DNA (partial): TGCAGTGCTCAAATGGGACAGTCGCGACACGAG.

Comments on this clone: The read terminates 3 residues before the CDR3 end, so the remaining end is supplied by the germline J gene. The chain carries TRBV5-5 and TRBJ2-5; the D is unclear. The germline V and J ends were trimmed by 1 base and 2 bases, with 3 bases remaining between them. The CDR3 loop spans 12 amino acids. Germline V lookup: CDR1 SGHKS, CDR2 YYEKEE (reference sequence). This CDR3 reads CASSLRQETQYF. The sequenced CDR3 bases are TGTGCCAGCAGCTTGAGGCAAGAGACC.

As regards this clone: Coverage ceases 3 residues before the CDR3 finishes, and the germline J gene fills in the end. The chain joins TRBV7-9 to TRBJ2-7, with a possible D match to TRBD2 (6 bases). The CDR3 has 12 residues. The germline gives CDR1 SEHNR, CDR2 FQNEAQ (reference sequence). Between the trimmed V and J ends, which lost 5 bases and 2 bases, there was a span of 7 bases. Incomplete CDR3 DNA: TGTGCCAGCAGCGGGGGGACCTACGAG. It encodes CASSGGTYE. The CDR3, in full, reads CASSGGTYEQYF.

On this clone: The DNA ends 3 residues before the CDR3 does, and the rest of the CDR3 is filled in from the germline J gene. The gene calls are TRBV7-6 and TRBJ2-7; weak D call: TRBD2 (7 bases). The CDR3 runs to 15 residues. Per the germline V gene, CDR1 is SGHVS and CDR2 is FNYEAQ. V shed 1 base and J shed 6 bases, with 16 bases lying between them. Partial CDR3 DNA: TGTGCCAGCAGCTTAGATTTGGGGGGGCAGGGCGAG. It specifies CASSLDLGGQGE. The full-length CDR3 reads as CASSLDLGGQGEQYF.

Notes on this clone: The missing CDR3 end, 3 residues past where the read stops, is filled in from the germline J gene. The J gene is TRBJ1-4, the V gene TRBV19; D is undetermined. Germline V lookup: CDR1 LNHDA, CDR2 SQIVND (reference sequence). The CDR3 length is 16 residues. V shed 5 bases and J shed 3 bases, with 16 bases lying between them. The CDR3 reads CASSLHYSSSNEKLFF. The part of the CDR3 DNA that was read is TGTGCCAGTAGTTTACATTACAGTAGTTCTAATGAAAAA.

Comment on this clone: Sequencing ends 3 residues short of the CDR3 end; the germline J gene provides the rest. The chain links TRBV20-1 to TRBJ1-1; 9 bases map to TRBD1. CDR1 and CDR2 (germline): DFQATT, SNEGSKA (reference sequence). The CDR3 covers 11 residues. The covered CDR3 bases are TGCAGTGCTGTTGGACAGGGGGAA. Amino acid sequence: CSAVGQGE. The entire CDR3 protein reads CSAVGQGEAFF.

About this clone: The CDR3 goes on 3 residues after the read ends, and that part is filled in from the germline J gene. This chain links TRBV19 with TRBJ1-1; 7 nucleotides align to TRBD1. The CDR3 consists of 15 residues. Germline trimming cut 5 bases from V and 4 bases from J; bases unmatched to any gene: 10. Germline loops: CDR1 LNHDA, CDR2 SQIVND (reference sequence). Here the CDR3 reads CASSLIRQGPTEAFF. The covered CDR3 bases are TGTGCCAGTAGTCTAATTAGACAGGGCCCCACTGAA.

Turning to this clone: The missing CDR3 end, 3 residues past where the read stops, is filled in from the germline J gene. The chain uses TRBV29-1 and TRBJ1-1; D not resolved. The CDR3 covers 14 residues. Deletions cut 4 bases from V and 5 bases from J, with 17 bases between. Germline loops: CDR1 SQVTM, CDR2 ANQGSEA. CDR3 bases read: TGCAGCGTTGGAGGGTCGCCCCGCGGGACTGAA. Protein product: CSVGGSPRGTE. The whole CDR3 protein is CSVGGSPRGTEAFF.

A note on this clone: The read gets to within 3 residues of the CDR3 end, and the germline J gene fills in the rest. V and J are TRBV6-1 and TRBJ2-5; tentative D call: TRBD2 (6 bases). There are 14 residues in the CDR3. Germline CDR1 and CDR2: MNHNS and SASEGT. CDR3 DNA (partial): TGTGCCAGCAGTGAAGGGGACTCCGGTCTAACC. Translating it yields CASSEGDSGLT. The whole CDR3 is CASSEGDSGLTQYF.